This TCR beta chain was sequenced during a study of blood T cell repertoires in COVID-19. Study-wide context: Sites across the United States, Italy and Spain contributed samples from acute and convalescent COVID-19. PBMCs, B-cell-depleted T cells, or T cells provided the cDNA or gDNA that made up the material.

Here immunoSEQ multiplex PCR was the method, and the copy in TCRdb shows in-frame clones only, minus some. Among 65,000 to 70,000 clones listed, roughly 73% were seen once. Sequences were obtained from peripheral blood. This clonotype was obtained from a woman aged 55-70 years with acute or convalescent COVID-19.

DNA of the CDR3: TGTGCCAGCAGTGAAAGCACCAAGCAGTTCTTC. Translating gives CASSESTKQFF. The chain has TRBV6-1 and TRBJ2-1; D remains ambiguous. The CDR3 totals 11 residues. The V end lost 2 bases, the J end lost 11 bases, and 7 bases lay between the germline ends. In germline, CDR1 is MNHNS, CDR2 SASEGT.